The present T cell receptor beta chain was sequenced within a study of blood T cell repertoires in COVID-19. Background on the study: Whether acute or convalescent, the COVID-19 samples came from the United States, Italy and Spain. T cells, B-cell-depleted T cells, or PBMCs supplied cDNA or gDNA.

In the source study's methods: The authors estimated nucleated cell counts from reference gene primer amplification. Sequencing used immunoSEQ multiplex PCR; TCRdb keeps in-frame clones, though not all of them. V and J calls and clone size come straight from that table; D and trimming were deduced from the DNA. The data contain tens of thousands of clones, approximately 89% of them seen just once; the ten biggest clones take up roughly 12%. Input material: peripheral blood. The source is a man aged 65-85 years with active or convalescent COVID-19.

CDR3 loop: CASSLGRTVDEQYF. The DNA of the CDR3 is TGCGCCAGCAGCTTGGGTAGGACAGTCGACGAGCAGTACTTC. The gene calls are TRBV5-1 and TRBJ2-7; D might be TRBD1 (6 bases). Germline CDR1 reads SGHRS; CDR2 reads YFSETQ. V gave up 0 bases and J gave up 5 bases, with 12 bases separating them. This CDR3 has 14 amino acids.